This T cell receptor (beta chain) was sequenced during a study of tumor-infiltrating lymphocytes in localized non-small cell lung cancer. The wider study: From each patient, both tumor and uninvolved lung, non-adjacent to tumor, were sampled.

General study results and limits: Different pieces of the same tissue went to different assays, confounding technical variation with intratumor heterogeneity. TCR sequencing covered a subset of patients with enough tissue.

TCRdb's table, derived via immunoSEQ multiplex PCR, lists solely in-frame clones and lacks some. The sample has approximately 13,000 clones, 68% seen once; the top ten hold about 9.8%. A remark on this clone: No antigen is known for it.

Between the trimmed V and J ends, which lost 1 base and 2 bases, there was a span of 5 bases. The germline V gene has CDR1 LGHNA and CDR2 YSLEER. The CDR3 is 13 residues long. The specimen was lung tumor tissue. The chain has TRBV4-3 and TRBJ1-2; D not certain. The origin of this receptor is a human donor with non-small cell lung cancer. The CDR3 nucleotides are TGCGCCAGCAGCCAAGGAACAAACTATGGCTACACCTTC. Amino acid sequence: CASSQGTNYGYTF.